The source of this T cell receptor beta chain is a study of blood T cell repertoires in COVID-19. The wider study: Samples of COVID-19 (acute and convalescent) were obtained from the United States, Italy and Spain.

Here immunoSEQ multiplex PCR was the method, and the copy in TCRdb shows in-frame clones only, minus some. Altogether over 130,000 clones are present, almost 85% being singletons, with the ten largest covering over 2.5%. The germline V gene has CDR1 SGHRS and CDR2 YFSETQ. The CDR3 runs to 13 residues. The V segment lost 6 bases and the J segment 1 base; nucleotides outside the gene matches: 1. The material sequenced was peripheral blood. The chain carries TRBV5-1 and TRBJ2-3; 8 bases map to TRBD1. This TCR derives from a man over 45 with acute or convalescent COVID-19. As DNA, the CDR3 is TGCGCCAGCAAGACAGGGGGCACAGATACGCAGTATTTT. Amino acid sequence: CASKTGGTDTQYF.